The rows below give T cell receptor beta chains drawn from one sample of a study of CD8+CD57+ T cells in acquired aplastic anemia. MiXCR was run by TCRdb on the reads, yielding one entry per CDR3 protein. The sample lists 200,000 to 250,000 distinct CDR3 sequences; roughly 55% were seen once. The source material was sorted CD4+, CD8+, or CD8+CD57+ T cells (not recorded which) from PBMCs. The receptors were sampled from a human donor in good health. Each CDR3 is given with its conserved first and last residue. The D gene is left open where the match is weak. The listing skips clone size in some rows; elsewhere it reads once, few, many or a size class.

clone size	V gene	J gene	D gene	CDR3 protein	CDR3 DNA
.	TRBV7-8	TRBJ2-3	TRBD2	CASSNPPLAGGPDEQYF	TGTGCCAGCAGCAACCCGCCACTAGCGGGAGGGCCCGATGAGCAGTATTTT
many	TRBV7-7	TRBJ2-1	.	CASSFRVNEQFF	TGTGCTAGCAGCTTCAGGGTCAATGAGCAGTTCTTC
.	TRBV20-1	TRBJ2-7	TRBD2	CSATQLAGAQEQYF	TGCAGTGCCACCCAGCTAGCGGGAGCTCAGGAGCAGTACTTC
.	TRBV29-1	TRBJ2-3	.	CSSLSGGQGHTDTQYF	TGCAGCAGTTTATCGGGAGGACAGGGCCACACAGATACGCAGTATTTT
.	TRBV5-6	TRBJ1-6	.	CASSLWLLGRDSPLHF	TGTGCCAGCAGCTTGTGGCTCCTAGGACGGGATTCACCCCTCCACTTT
.	TRBV20-1	TRBJ2-7	.	CSARSDAEQYF	TGCAGTGCTAGGTCGGACGCCGAGCAGTACTTC
.	TRBV6-1	TRBJ1-4	.	CASSLGLGKIEKLFF	TGTGCCAGCAGTTTAGGACTGGGAAAGATTGAAAAACTGTTTTTT
few	TRBV19	TRBJ1-2	TRBD1	CASSRGQGANGYTF	TGTGCCAGTAGTAGGGGACAGGGGGCGAATGGCTACACCTTC
.	TRBV7-9	TRBJ2-7	.	CASSFRTESYEQYF	TGTGCCAGCAGCTTTAGGACAGAAAGCTACGAGCAGTACTTC
.	TRBV19	TRBJ1-6	.	CASSNGQNNSPLHF	TGTGCCAGTAGTAACGGGCAGAATAATTCACCCCTCCACTTT
.	TRBV5-1	TRBJ2-7	TRBD1	CASSVTGATYEQYF	TGCGCCAGCAGCGTGACAGGGGCCACCTACGAGCAGTACTTC
.	TRBV7-9	TRBJ1-3	.	CAGRPREDPGNTIYF	TGTGCCGGCAGACCCCGAGAGGACCCTGGAAACACCATATATTTT
few	TRBV6-5	TRBJ1-6	.	CASSYLSGSPLHF	TGTGCCAGCAGTTACCTTTCGGGTTCACCCCTCCACTTT
many	TRBV7-9	TRBJ2-5	.	CASSFTDSGAKETQYF	TGTGCCAGCAGCTTCACGGACAGTGGGGCCAAAGAGACCCAGTACTTC
.	TRBV19	TRBJ2-1	TRBD2	CASSIGASGSDEQFF	TGTGCCAGTAGTATAGGGGCTAGCGGGAGCGATGAGCAGTTCTTC
.	TRBV6-5	TRBJ1-6	.	CASRSFGEDSPLHF	TGTGCCAGCAGGTCCTTTGGGGAGGATTCACCCCTCCACTTT
.	TRBV5-1	TRBJ1-4	.	CASSLGQPREKLFF	TGCGCCAGCAGCTTGGGCCAGCCAAGGGAAAAACTGTTTTTT
few	TRBV6-5	TRBJ2-1	TRBD2	CASSSSGSTYNEQFF	TGTGCCAGCAGTTCTAGCGGGAGCACCTACAATGAGCAGTTCTTC
.	TRBV20-1	TRBJ2-7	TRBD2	CSAIERDPSYEQYF	TGCAGTGCTATCGAGCGGGACCCCTCCTACGAGCAGTACTTC
.	TRBV6-1	TRBJ1-2	.	CASSGPGIGTGGYTF	TGTGCCAGCAGTGGGCCAGGTATTGGAACAGGCGGCTACACCTTC
.	TRBV13	TRBJ2-7	TRBD1	CASSPRGRLYEQYF	TGTGCCAGCAGCCCCAGGGGGCGGCTCTACGAGCAGTACTTC
.	TRBV29-1	TRBJ1-2	.	CSVVRGDYGYTF	TGCAGCGTAGTGAGAGGTGACTATGGCTACACCTTC
.	TRBV7-2	TRBJ2-7	TRBD2	CASSSTGTSLTHEQYF	TGTGCCAGCAGCTCAACCGGGACTAGCCTAACCCACGAGCAGTACTTC
.	TRBV9	TRBJ2-6	.	CASSGDLGRPNVLTF	TGTGCCAGCAGCGGAGATCTTGGGCGACCCAACGTCCTGACTTTC
.	TRBV7-2	TRBJ2-4	.	CASSLSPAKNIQYF	TGTGCCAGCAGCTTAAGTCCAGCCAAAAACATTCAGTACTTC
.	TRBV4-2	TRBJ1-2	.	CASSQVRAASSYGYTF	TGTGCCAGCAGCCAAGTCCGGGCAGCTTCCTCCTATGGCTACACCTTC
.	TRBV19	TRBJ2-7	.	CASRPTASYEQYF	TGTGCCAGTAGACCGACAGCCTCCTACGAGCAGTACTTC
.	TRBV20-1	TRBJ2-7	TRBD1	CSARPEDRVSYEQYF	TGCAGTGCTAGACCCGAGGACAGGGTATCCTACGAGCAGTACTTC